This T cell receptor (beta chain) was obtained from a study of cytomegalovirus exposure and HLA in healthy donors. Regarding the study as a whole: Highly shared sequence variants in one cluster were likely a sequencing artifact.

V dropped 5 bases and J dropped 0; count of bases not matched to a gene: 11. This CDR3 comprises 18 residues. Germline loops: CDR1 SGHVS, CDR2 FQNEAQ. This clone was counted between two and nine times. Antigen unknown. Use of 60 Vbeta and 13 Jbeta primers characterized the PCR. TCRdb keeps only in-frame clones here, not all; method: immunoSEQ multiplex PCR. There are about 160,000 clones in the sample; 81% occur only once, and less than 2% lies in the top ten. The sample comprised PBMCs. The chain employs TRBV7-8 and TRBJ2-7, with 12 bases fitting TRBD2. This sequence was found in a woman between 18 and 29 years old in good health and CMV-seronegative. The DNA for the CDR3 is TGTGCCAGCAGCCCCCAGGGACTAGCGGGCAGACCCTCCTACGAGCAGTACTTC. It is translated as CASSPQGLAGRPSYEQYF. Supplemented by reference TRBV7-8 and TRBJ2-7, the full variable domain reads GAGVSQSPRYKVAKRGQDVALRCDPISGHVSLFWYQQALGQGPEFLTYFQNEAQLDKSGLPSDRFFAERPEGSVSTLKIQRTQQEDSAVYLCASSPQGLAGRPSYEQYFGPGTRLTVT.